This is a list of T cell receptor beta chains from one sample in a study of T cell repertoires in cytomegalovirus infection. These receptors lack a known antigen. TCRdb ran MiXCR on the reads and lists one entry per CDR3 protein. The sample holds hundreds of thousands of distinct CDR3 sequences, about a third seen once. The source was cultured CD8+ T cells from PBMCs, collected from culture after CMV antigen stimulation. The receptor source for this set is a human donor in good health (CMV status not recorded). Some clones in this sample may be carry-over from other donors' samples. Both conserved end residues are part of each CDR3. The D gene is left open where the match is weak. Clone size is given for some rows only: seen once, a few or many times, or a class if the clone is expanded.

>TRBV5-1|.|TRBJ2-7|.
TGCGCCAGCAGCTTGCCCGAGTCGGGGGAGAGCGAGCAGTACTTC
CASSLPESGESEQYF
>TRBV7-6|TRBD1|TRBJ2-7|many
TGTGCCAGCAGCAGCCCCGGACAGGGGGAGGTCTACGAGCAGTACTTC
CASSSPGQGEVYEQYF
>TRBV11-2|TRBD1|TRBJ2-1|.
TGTGCCAGCAGCTTTCCGGGACAGGGGGTTCCGAGCAATGAGCAGTTCTTC
CASSFPGQGVPSNEQFF
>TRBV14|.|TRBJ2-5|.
TGTGCCAGCAGCTTTAACGGGGGCCTGGACCAAGAGACCCAGTACTTC
CASSFNGGLDQETQYF
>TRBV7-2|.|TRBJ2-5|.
TGTGCCAGCAGCTTAGGGGGATACCCTCAAGAGACCCAGTACTTC
CASSLGGYPQETQYF
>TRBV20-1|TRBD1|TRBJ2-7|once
TGCAGTGCCCGCCCCCTGGTGGGGACAGCCTACGAGCAGTACTTC
CSARPLVGTAYEQYF
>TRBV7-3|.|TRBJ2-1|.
TGTGCCAGCAGCTTAAAGGGGGGGGGGAACTCCTACAATGAGCAGTTCTTC
CASSLKGGGNSYNEQFF
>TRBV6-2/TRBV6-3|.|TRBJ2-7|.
TGTGCCAGCAGTTACCGCTTATACGAGCAGTACTTC
CASSYRLYEQYF
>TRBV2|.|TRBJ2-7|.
TGTGCCAGCAGAAACGGGACACTCAACTCCTACGAGCAGTACTTC
CASRNGTLNSYEQYF
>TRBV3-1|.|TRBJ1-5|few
TGTGCCAGCAGCCAGGAGGTTTATAGCAATCAGCCCCAGCATTTT
CASSQEVYSNQPQHF
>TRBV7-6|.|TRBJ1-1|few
TGTGCCAGCCAGCCCGGGGGGGGGGGCACTGAAGCTTTCTTT
CASQPGGGGTEAFF
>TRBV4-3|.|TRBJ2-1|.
TGCGCCAGCAGCCATGGGACTTCGAGAATTGAGCAGTTCTTC
CASSHGTSRIEQFF
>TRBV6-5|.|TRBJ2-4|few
TGTGCCAGCAGTTACACCGGGACAAACATTCAGTACTTC
CASSYTGTNIQYF
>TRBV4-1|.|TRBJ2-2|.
TGCGCCAGCAACCTCCGGGGCACCGGGGAGCTGTTTTTT
CASNLRGTGELFF
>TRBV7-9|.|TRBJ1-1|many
TGTGCCAGCAGCGCCCACCTAGGGGCTTACACTGAAGCTTTCTTT
CASSAHLGAYTEAFF
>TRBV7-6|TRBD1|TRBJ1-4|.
TGTGCCAGCAGCTTAGGTCGACAGGGGGGTCCCAATGAAAAACTGTTTTTT
CASSLGRQGGPNEKLFF
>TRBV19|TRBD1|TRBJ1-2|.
TGTGCCAGTAGTACGTGGACAGGGGGCGCTTCTAACTATGGCTACACCTTC
CASSTWTGGASNYGYTF
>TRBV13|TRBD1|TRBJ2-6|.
TGTGCCAGCAGCTGGACAGGGCCCCCCGGGGCCAACGTCCTGACTTTC
CASSWTGPPGANVLTF
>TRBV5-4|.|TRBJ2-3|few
TGTGCCAGCAGCGGAGGACAAGGACGTTACACAGATACGCAGTATTTT
CASSGGQGRYTDTQYF
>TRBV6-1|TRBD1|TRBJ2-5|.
TGTGCCAGCAGTTCTTGGGGACAGGGTGGAGAGACCCAGTACTTC
CASSSWGQGGETQYF
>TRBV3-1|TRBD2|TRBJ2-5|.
TGTGCCAGCAGCCAACTACTAGCGGGGGTTGAGACCCAGTACTTC
CASSQLLAGVETQYF
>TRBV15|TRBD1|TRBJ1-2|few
TGTGCCACCAGCAGGCCCTCCCGGGACAGGGATGGCTACACCTTC
CATSRPSRDRDGYTF
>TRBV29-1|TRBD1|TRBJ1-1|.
TGCAGCGTTGACACGGCAGGGGGTAGGACTGAAGCTTTCTTT
CSVDTAGGRTEAFF
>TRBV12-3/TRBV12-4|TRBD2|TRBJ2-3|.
TGTGCCAGCAGTTTTCCCCTAGCGGGCCCTAGCACAGATACGCAGTATTTT
CASSFPLAGPSTDTQYF
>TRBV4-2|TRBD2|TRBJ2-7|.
TGTGCCAGCAGCCAAGACTTAGCGGGGGGGTTTTCCTACGAGCAGTACTTC
CASSQDLAGGFSYEQYF
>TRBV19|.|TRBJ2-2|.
TGTGCCAGTAAGGACGTTAGAACCGGGGAGCTGTTTTTT
CASKDVRTGELFF
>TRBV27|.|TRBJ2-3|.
TGTGCCAGCACCCGGGGTAGGACAGATACGCAGTATTTT
CASTRGRTDTQYF
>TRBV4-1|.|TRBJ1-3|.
TGCGCCAGCAGCCAGACCTCTGGAAACACCATATATTTT
CASSQTSGNTIYF